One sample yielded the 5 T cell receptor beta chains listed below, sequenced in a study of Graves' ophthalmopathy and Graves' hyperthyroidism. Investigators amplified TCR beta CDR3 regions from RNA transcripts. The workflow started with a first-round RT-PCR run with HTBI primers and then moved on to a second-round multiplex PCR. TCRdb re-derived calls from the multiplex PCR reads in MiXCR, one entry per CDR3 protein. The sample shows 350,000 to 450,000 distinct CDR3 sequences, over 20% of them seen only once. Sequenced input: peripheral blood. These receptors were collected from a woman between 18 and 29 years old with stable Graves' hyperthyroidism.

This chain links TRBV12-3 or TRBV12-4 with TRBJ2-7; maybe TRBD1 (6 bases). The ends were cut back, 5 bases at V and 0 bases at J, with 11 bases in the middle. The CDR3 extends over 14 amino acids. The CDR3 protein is CASSNGTLSYEQYF. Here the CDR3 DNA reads TGTGCCAGCAGTAACGGGACACTCTCCTACGAGCAGTACTTC.

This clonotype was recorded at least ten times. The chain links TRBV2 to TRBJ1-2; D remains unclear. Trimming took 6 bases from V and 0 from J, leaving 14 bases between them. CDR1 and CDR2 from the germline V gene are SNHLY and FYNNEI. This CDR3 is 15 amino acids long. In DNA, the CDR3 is TGTGCCAGCAGCGTAGTGGTGGCGTCTAACTATGGCTACACCTTC. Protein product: CASSVVVASNYGYTF.

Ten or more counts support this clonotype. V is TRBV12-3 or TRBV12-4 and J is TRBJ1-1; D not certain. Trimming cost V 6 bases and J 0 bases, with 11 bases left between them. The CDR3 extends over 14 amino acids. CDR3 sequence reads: CASREGSVNTEAFF. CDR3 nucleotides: TGTGCCAGCAGAGAGGGATCAGTGAACACTGAAGCTTTCTTT.

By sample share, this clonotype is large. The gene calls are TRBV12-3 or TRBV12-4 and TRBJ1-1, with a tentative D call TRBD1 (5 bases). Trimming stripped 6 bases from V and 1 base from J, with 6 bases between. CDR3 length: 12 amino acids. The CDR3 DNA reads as TGTGCCAGCAGACAGGAGAACACTGAAGCTTTCTTT. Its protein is CASRQENTEAFF.

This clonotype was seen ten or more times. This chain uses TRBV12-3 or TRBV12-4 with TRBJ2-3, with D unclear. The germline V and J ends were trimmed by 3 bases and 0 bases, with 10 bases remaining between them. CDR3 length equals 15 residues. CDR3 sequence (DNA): TGTGCCAGCAGTTTGCTGCAGGCTAGCACAGATACGCAGTATTTT. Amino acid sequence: CASSLLQASTDTQYF.